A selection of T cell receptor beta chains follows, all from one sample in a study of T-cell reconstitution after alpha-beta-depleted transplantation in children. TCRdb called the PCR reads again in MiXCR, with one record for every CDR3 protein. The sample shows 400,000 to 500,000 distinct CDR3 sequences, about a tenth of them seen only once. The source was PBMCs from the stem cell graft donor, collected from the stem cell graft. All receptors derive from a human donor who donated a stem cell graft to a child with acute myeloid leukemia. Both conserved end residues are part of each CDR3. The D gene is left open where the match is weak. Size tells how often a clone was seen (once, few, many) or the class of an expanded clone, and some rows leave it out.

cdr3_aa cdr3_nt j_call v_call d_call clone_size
CASSFGFRSYEQYF TGTGCCAGCAGTTTCGGATTCAGGTCATACGAGCAGTACTTC TRBJ2-7 TRBV27 NA NA
CASSTRRDNSPLHF TGTGCCAGCAGCACCAGGCGGGATAATTCACCCCTCCACTTT TRBJ1-6 TRBV7-2 NA few
CASSLSPLSYQETQYF TGTGCCAGCAGCTTATCTCCCCTTTCGTACCAAGAGACCCAGTACTTC TRBJ2-5 TRBV11-2 NA NA
CASRGRSGERLQETQYF TGCGCCAGCAGAGGAAGGTCGGGGGAGCGGCTACAAGAGACCCAGTACTTC TRBJ2-5 TRBV5-1 NA few
CASSSLGTNYEQFF TGTGCCAGCAGCTCGTTAGGTACGAACTATGAGCAGTTCTTC TRBJ2-1 TRBV5-5 NA NA
CATCKDHRNQETQYF TGTGCCACCTGCAAAGACCACAGGAACCAAGAGACCCAGTACTTC TRBJ2-5 TRBV3-1 NA NA
CASSYISQVAEQYF TGTGCCAGCAGCTATATTTCTCAGGTTGCCGAGCAGTACTTC TRBJ2-7 TRBV5-6 NA few
CASSKSPGQGDRNTEAFF TGTGCCAGCAGCAAATCACCGGGACAGGGCGATAGGAACACTGAAGCTTTCTTT TRBJ1-1 TRBV21-1 NA few
CASSLGAGSNEQFF TGTGCCAGCAGCTTAGGGGCAGGATCCAATGAGCAGTTCTTC TRBJ2-1 TRBV7-9 NA NA
CSARQKTSPLYEQYF TGCAGTGCTAGACAAAAAACTAGCCCCCTATACGAGCAGTACTTC TRBJ2-7 TRBV20-1 NA NA
CASSYGNGQVQETQYF TGTGCCAGCAGCTACGGGAACGGACAGGTTCAAGAGACCCAGTACTTC TRBJ2-5 TRBV4-2 TRBD1 NA
CATSRDMDEQYF TGTGCCACCAGCAGAGATATGGACGAGCAGTACTTC TRBJ2-7 TRBV15 NA NA
CASTHGGYNTGELFF TGTGCCAGCACCCACGGGGGTTATAACACCGGGGAGCTGTTTTTT TRBJ2-2 TRBV25-1 NA NA
CASISGASGNNEQFF TGTGCCAGCATCTCGGGGGCTAGCGGAAACAATGAGCAGTTCTTC TRBJ2-1 TRBV12-3/TRBV12-4 NA NA
CASTEAASGRGEQYF TGCGCCAGCACCGAAGCGGCAAGCGGGAGAGGGGAGCAGTACTTC TRBJ2-7 TRBV4-3 TRBD2 NA
CSVEDHGAWNTGELFF TGCAGCGTTGAAGATCACGGGGCCTGGAACACCGGGGAGCTGTTTTTT TRBJ2-2 TRBV29-1 NA NA
CASSHSSGRAGELFF TGTGCCAGCAGCCACTCTAGCGGGAGGGCCGGGGAGCTGTTTTTT TRBJ2-2 TRBV6-5 TRBD2 NA
CASSSQGYGYTF TGTGCCAGCAGTTCACAGGGTTATGGCTACACCTTC TRBJ1-2 TRBV27 NA NA
CASSPTGGADTQYF TGTGCCAGCTCACCAACCGGCGGGGCGGATACGCAGTATTTT TRBJ2-3 TRBV18 NA NA
CASSLEGARNQPQHF TGCGCCAGCAGCTTGGAGGGGGCGCGCAATCAGCCCCAGCATTTT TRBJ1-5 TRBV5-1 TRBD1 NA
CASSFLTGTSASYEQYF TGTGCCAGCAGCTTTTTAACCGGGACTAGCGCTTCCTACGAGCAGTACTTC TRBJ2-7 TRBV7-2 TRBD2 few
CASSYFGPWRGNNEQFF TGTGCCAGCAGTTACTTTGGACCTTGGCGGGGGAACAATGAGCAGTTCTTC TRBJ2-1 TRBV6-5 TRBD2 NA
CASSEVAGDETQYF TGTGCCAGCAGTGAAGTAGCGGGAGACGAGACCCAGTACTTC TRBJ2-5 TRBV2 TRBD2 few
CASSLSSLDEQFF TGTGCCAGCAGCTTGTCGAGTTTAGATGAGCAGTTCTTC TRBJ2-1 TRBV5-4 NA once
CASSHRGSGNTIYF TGTGCCAGCAGCCACAGAGGCTCTGGAAACACCATATATTTT TRBJ1-3 TRBV6-5 NA few
CASSYSYSYEQYF TGTGCCAGCAGTTACTCCTACTCCTACGAGCAGTACTTC TRBJ2-7 TRBV6-2/TRBV6-3 NA few
CASSPGRAGTGELFF TGCGCCAGCAGCCCCGGGAGAGCGGGCACCGGGGAGCTGTTTTTT TRBJ2-2 TRBV4-3 NA NA
CASSRDDRAGELFF TGTGCCAGCAGTCGGGACGATCGGGCTGGGGAGCTGTTTTTT TRBJ2-2 TRBV6-1 NA NA
CAWTQGLAGGKGQFF TGTGCCTGGACCCAAGGACTAGCGGGAGGAAAGGGGCAGTTCTTC TRBJ2-1 TRBV30 TRBD2 few
CASSLAPTGANEKLFF TGCGCCAGCAGCTTGGCTCCAACAGGGGCTAATGAAAAACTGTTTTTT TRBJ1-4 TRBV5-1 TRBD1 few
CASSPIGRGWGEQFF TGTGCCAGCAGCCCAATAGGGCGGGGGTGGGGTGAGCAGTTCTTC TRBJ2-1 TRBV7-2 TRBD2 NA
CASLSEPNTEAFF TGTGCCAGCTTGTCTGAACCGAACACTGAAGCTTTCTTT TRBJ1-1 TRBV6-2/TRBV6-3 NA NA
CSVGGVPYNEQFF TGCAGCGTTGGGGGGGTACCCTACAATGAGCAGTTCTTC TRBJ2-1 TRBV29-1 NA many
CASSARAFGTGELFF TGTGCCAGCAGTGCCAGGGCTTTTGGCACCGGGGAGCTGTTTTTT TRBJ2-2 TRBV12-3/TRBV12-4 NA few
CASSFDRVYNSPLHF TGTGCCAGCAGTTTTGACAGGGTTTATAATTCACCCCTCCACTTT TRBJ1-6 TRBV27 TRBD1 many
CASSPTPTPGLETQYF TGTGCCAGCAGTCCTACCCCAACCCCGGGTTTGGAGACCCAGTACTTC TRBJ2-5 TRBV7-3 NA NA
CSAVRGNEQFF TGCAGTGCCGTAAGGGGCAATGAGCAGTTCTTC TRBJ2-1 TRBV20-1 NA few
CASSPGSGKLQETQYF TGTGCCAGCTCACCGGGAAGTGGAAAACTACAAGAGACCCAGTACTTC TRBJ2-5 TRBV18 NA NA
CASSRTSETGELFF TGTGCCAGCAGCCGGACTAGCGAGACCGGGGAGCTGTTTTTT TRBJ2-2 TRBV5-6 TRBD2 many
CASSRLPGTSGFYEQYF TGTGCCAGCAGCCGCCTCCCAGGGACTAGCGGGTTTTACGAGCAGTACTTC TRBJ2-7 TRBV27 TRBD2 few
CASMRLAGGHGNEQFF TGTGCCAGCATGCGGCTAGCGGGGGGGCACGGGAATGAGCAGTTCTTC TRBJ2-1 TRBV2 TRBD2 few